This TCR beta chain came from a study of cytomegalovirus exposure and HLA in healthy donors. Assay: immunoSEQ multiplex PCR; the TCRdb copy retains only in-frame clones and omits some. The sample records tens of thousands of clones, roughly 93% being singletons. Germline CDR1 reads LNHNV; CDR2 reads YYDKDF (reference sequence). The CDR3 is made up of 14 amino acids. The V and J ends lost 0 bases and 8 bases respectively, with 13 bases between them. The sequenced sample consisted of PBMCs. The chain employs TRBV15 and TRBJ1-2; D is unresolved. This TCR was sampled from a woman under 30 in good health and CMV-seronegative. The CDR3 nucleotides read TGTGCCACCAGCAGAGATCGAGGATTAAGGGGCTACACCTTC. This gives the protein CATSRDRGLRGYTF.